These 26 T cell receptor beta chains were all obtained from the same sample, sequenced in a study of blood T cell repertoires in COVID-19. TCRdb's table, derived via immunoSEQ multiplex PCR, lists solely in-frame clones and lacks some. This sample has 200,000 to 250,000 clones, with about 83% found just once. The specimen was PBMCs or T cells enriched from blood (not recorded which). The receptors were sampled from a woman between 45 and 65 years old who had recovered from COVID-19.

V and J are TRBV13 and TRBJ1-2; a weak D match, TRBD1 (6 bases). The CDR3 totals 13 residues. V was shortened by 1 base and J by 8 bases, with 11 bases between the two germline ends. Germline V gene data show CDR1 as PRHDT and CDR2 as FYEKMQ (reference sequence). Here the CDR3 reads CASSLVRGMGYTF. The CDR3 nucleotides read TGTGCCAGCAGCTTAGTAAGGGGGATGGGCTACACCTTC.

The rearrangement joins TRBV6-5 to TRBJ1-2; D is perhaps TRBD1 (5 bases). With 2 bases removed from V and 8 bases from J, the gap between germline ends came to 6 bases. In germline, CDR1 is MNHEY, CDR2 SVGAGI. The CDR3 sequence is 11 residues long. CDR3 region: CASSYKGGYTF. For the CDR3, the DNA is TGTGCCAGCAGTTACAAGGGGGGCTACACCTTC.

Only a few counts were recorded for this clone. The V gene is TRBV7-8, the J gene TRBJ2-1; the D gene is possibly TRBD2 (6 bases). This CDR3 region has 12 residues. V was pared by 5 bases and J by 9 bases, with 11 bases between. Germline CDR1 SGHVS, CDR2 FQNEAQ. CDR3 sequence: CASSEGLPEQFF. CDR3 coding DNA: TGTGCCAGCAGCGAAGGACTACCTGAGCAGTTCTTC.

The chain couples TRBV5-4 to TRBJ1-1, with D possibly TRBD1 on 5 matching bases. The CDR3 is 14 amino acids. With 6 bases removed from V and 4 bases from J, the gap between germline ends came to 16 bases. CDR1 is SGHNT, CDR2 YYREEE, per germline (reference sequence). The CDR3 DNA sequence: TGTGCCAGCATCCGAGGACGGCAGGGCACTGAAGCTTTCTTT. It specifies CASIRGRQGTEAFF.

The V gene is TRBV7-8, the J gene TRBJ1-2; no clear D gene. CDR1 is SGHVS, CDR2 FQNEAQ, per germline. Trimming removed 4 bases at V and 3 bases at J, with 6 bases between. The CDR3 totals 12 residues. This chain's CDR3 is CASSSQDYGYTF. The CDR3 DNA sequence: TGTGCCAGCAGCTCCCAGGACTATGGCTACACCTTC. Based on the CDR3 plus reference TRBV7-8 and TRBJ1-2, the full variable domain is GAGVSQSPRYKVAKRGQDVALRCDPISGHVSLFWYQQALGQGPEFLTYFQNEAQLDKSGLPSDRFFAERPEGSVSTLKIQRTQQEDSAVYLCASSSQDYGYTFGSGTRLTVV.

This clone was detected only a few times. This sequence joins TRBV7-6 and TRBJ2-1; weak D call: TRBD2 (6 bases). Germline CDR1 reads SGHVS; CDR2 reads FNYEAQ. This CDR3 is built from 12 residues. Trimming removed 5 bases from V and 7 bases from J, with 9 bases in between. The CDR3 DNA follows: TGTGCCAGCAGCCTTAGCGGTAATGAGCAGTTCTTC. Amino acids: CASSLSGNEQFF.

The chain combines TRBV7-8 with TRBJ2-2, with 7 bases that match TRBD1. The CDR3 spans 17 residues. J was trimmed by 3 bases and V by 6 bases; bases with no gene match: 13. Looked up from germline, CDR1 is SGHVS and CDR2 is FQNEAQ. The CDR3 sequence is CASRSQTGNAHTGELFF. CDR3 nucleotide sequence: TGTGCCAGCAGATCACAGACAGGGAATGCTCACACCGGGGAGCTGTTTTTT.

J is TRBJ1-5 and V is TRBV6-2 or TRBV6-3; 9 positions agree with TRBD1. Germline V CDR1 and CDR2: MNHEY, SVGEGT. The junction had 4 bases not matched to a gene; V was cut back by 2 bases and J by 2 bases. The CDR3 contains 16 residues. CDR3 nucleotides: TGTGCCAGCAGTTACGGGAGGACAGGGGGCAATCAGCCCCAGCATTTT. Translating it yields CASSYGRTGGNQPQHF.

The sample holds one count of this clone. This chain joins TRBV5-1 and TRBJ1-3; 10 bases fit TRBD1. Germline V gene data show CDR1 as SGHRS and CDR2 as YFSETQ. V lost 4 bases, J lost 4 bases, and 8 bases stayed unmatched. The CDR3 loop spans 16 amino acids. CDR3 DNA sequence: TGCGCCAGCAGCCTGATGACAGGGGGCGCGGGAAACACCATATATTTT. This codes for CASSLMTGGAGNTIYF. The full variable domain, with the rest looked up from reference TRBV5-1 and TRBJ1-3, is KAGVTQTPRYLIKTRGQQVTLSCSPISGHRSVSWYQQTPGQGLQFLFEYFSETQRNKGNFPGRFSGRQFSNSRSEMNVSTLELGDSALYLCASSLMTGGAGNTIYFGEGSWLTVV.

V is TRBV5-6 and J is TRBJ1-4, with D possibly being TRBD1 (5 bases). This CDR3 is 13 amino acids long. Germline lookup yields CDR1 SGHDT and CDR2 YYEEEE. The germline V and J ends were trimmed by 4 bases and 7 bases, with 11 bases remaining between them. This CDR3 reads CASSPGALEKLFF. The DNA of the CDR3 is TGTGCCAGCAGCCCTGGGGCGCTTGAAAAACTGTTTTTT.

The V and J genes are TRBV6-2 or TRBV6-3 and TRBJ2-2; 7 nucleotides agree with TRBD1. Unmatched junction bases numbered 9, after V lost 5 bases and J lost 3 bases. There are 16 residues in the CDR3. Germline loops: CDR1 MNHEY, CDR2 SVGEGT. Here the CDR3 DNA reads TGTGCCAGCAGTCCCCCGACAGGGAGAGACACCGGGGAGCTGTTTTTT. Its protein product is CASSPPTGRDTGELFF.

The rearrangement joins TRBV27 to TRBJ1-1, with 11 bases that match TRBD1. Germline V gene data show CDR1 as MNHEY and CDR2 as SMNVEV (reference sequence). CDR3 length: 18 residues. Germline trimming cut 3 bases from V and 2 bases from J; bases unmatched to any gene: 11. Here the CDR3 DNA reads TGTGCCAGCAGTTTCCGCCTGATAGGGACAGGGGGTAACACTGAAGCTTTCTTT. It codes for CASSFRLIGTGGNTEAFF.

The J gene is TRBJ1-2, the V gene TRBV28; TRBD1 might be the D (5 bases). This CDR3 has 14 amino acids. V shed 7 bases and J shed 6 bases, with 18 bases lying between them. Per germline, CDR1 MDHEN and CDR2 SYDVKM. The chain's CDR3 is CASKPAGWSDGYTF. Here the CDR3 DNA reads TGTGCCAGCAAACCAGCAGGGTGGTCGGATGGCTACACCTTC.

This clone was counted once. The chain uses TRBV11-3 and TRBJ1-3, with D perhaps TRBD1 (6 bases). Germline V lookup: CDR1 SGHNT, CDR2 YENEEA. The CDR3 runs to 14 residues. V was cut by 4 bases and J by 5 bases, with 12 bases left in between. Here the CDR3 reads CASSYAGVRNTIYF. In nucleotides, the CDR3 is TGTGCCAGCAGCTACGCAGGGGTTAGAAACACCATATATTTT.

The chain couples TRBV29-1 to TRBJ2-5; 8 positions match TRBD1. The junction had 6 bases not matched to a gene; V was cut back by 8 bases and J by 1 base. CDR1 SQVTM and CDR2 ANQGSEA come from the germline V gene. The CDR3 totals 13 residues. The CDR3 loop is CSCVGTGQETQYF. The CDR3 DNA sequence: TGCAGCTGTGTTGGGACAGGCCAAGAGACCCAGTACTTC.

V usage is TRBV9 and J usage is TRBJ2-4; 9 positions agree with TRBD1. The V gene end was trimmed by 4 bases and the J gene end by 0 bases; junction bases not matched to a gene: 11. The germline V gene has CDR1 SGDLS and CDR2 YYNGEE. This CDR3 has 18 residues. CDR3 nucleotides: TGTGCCAGCAGCCCGGGCAGGACAGGGGACTTAGCCAAAAACATTCAGTACTTC. The encoded protein is CASSPGRTGDLAKNIQYF.

The V gene is TRBV7-2, the J gene TRBJ1-2; 10 positions match TRBD1. The germline V gene encodes CDR1 SGHTA and CDR2 FQGNSA. The ends lost 3 bases at V and 1 base at J; junction bases unmatched: 5. The CDR3 runs 16 residues. For the CDR3, the DNA is TGTGCCAGCAGCTTTTCGGGACAGGGGATTAACTATGGCTACACCTTC. This sequence encodes CASSFSGQGINYGYTF.

The rearrangement joins TRBV2 to TRBJ1-6; D gene unclear. CDR3 length: 19 amino acids. V dropped 5 bases and J dropped 11 bases, with 31 bases sitting between them. CDR1 and CDR2 (germline): SNHLY, FYNNEI. CDR3: CASSLPLGGLGRGAAPLHF. The CDR3 nucleotides read TGTGCCAGCAGTCTACCGTTGGGTGGTCTAGGCAGAGGTGCGGCACCCCTCCACTTT.

The chain uses TRBV4-3 and TRBJ1-1, with TRBD1 matching 7 bases. Unmatched junction bases numbered 6, after V lost 7 bases and J lost 1 base. Germline V gene data show CDR1 as LGHNA and CDR2 as YSLEER. The CDR3 has 14 amino acids. CDR3 bases: TGCGCCAGCACTTACCGGACAGGGAACACTGAAGCTTTCTTT. Its protein product is CASTYRTGNTEAFF.

The chain combines TRBV13 with TRBJ2-4; 12 bases line up with TRBD2. V gave up 4 bases and J gave up 0 bases; unmatched junction bases: 10. The CDR3 runs 19 residues. Germline V CDR1 and CDR2: PRHDT, FYEKMQ (reference sequence). The CDR3 DNA reads as TGTGCCAGCAGCTCAGAGCCTCTAGCGGGGGGGCTAGCCAAAAACATTCAGTACTTC. Its protein product is CASSSEPLAGGLAKNIQYF.

J is TRBJ1-2 and V is TRBV29-1; the match to TRBD1 covers 9 bases. This CDR3 comprises 15 residues. From germline, CDR1 is SQVTM and CDR2 ANQGSEA. V gave up 2 bases and J gave up 2 bases; unmatched junction bases: 6. The CDR3 spells CSVEPTGTGNYGYTF. DNA for the CDR3: TGCAGCGTTGAACCCACCGGGACAGGGAACTATGGCTACACCTTC.

J is TRBJ2-5 and V is TRBV7-2, with 9 bases that match TRBD2. The junction had 10 bases not matched to a gene; V was cut back by 2 bases and J by 6 bases. Germline V gives CDR1 SGHTA, CDR2 FQGNSA. This CDR3 has 16 residues. The CDR3 DNA reads TGTGCCAGCAGCTTATCTGGCGGGAGGGCCCTTAAGACCCAGTACTTC. This codes for CASSLSGGRALKTQYF.

The V and J genes are TRBV28 and TRBJ1-2; D remains ambiguous. The CDR3 runs 11 residues. V was cut by 3 bases and J by 9 bases, with 8 bases left in between. Germline V lookup: CDR1 MDHEN, CDR2 SYDVKM. CDR3 sequence: CASSLERSYTF. The CDR3 DNA sequence: TGTGCCAGCAGTTTGGAGAGGAGCTACACCTTC.

This clone was seen just once. J is TRBJ1-5 and V is TRBV12-5, with no clear D. CDR3 size: 14 residues. Germline V CDR1 and CDR2: LGHNT, FRNRAP. The ends were cut back, 2 bases at V and 1 base at J, with 6 bases in the middle. The CDR3 nucleotides are TGTGCTAGTGGTTTGTCCGGGAGCAATCAGCCCCAGCATTTT. Translating gives CASGLSGSNQPQHF.

CDR3 region: CASGPTGGDYGYTF. CDR3 coding DNA: TGTGCCAGCGGACCGACAGGGGGCGACTATGGCTACACCTTC. The gene calls are TRBV9 and TRBJ1-2, with TRBD1 matching over 10 bases. Trimming cost V 7 bases and J 3 bases; bases outside gene matches: 6. CDR3 length equals 14 residues. Germline V gene sequence: CDR1 SGDLS, CDR2 YYNGEE.

The chain has TRBV5-4 and TRBJ1-1; unclear D gene. The germline V gene encodes CDR1 SGHNT and CDR2 YYREEE (reference sequence). Trimming left V 4 bases short and J 0 bases short, with 7 bases between. This CDR3 spans 13 amino acids. The CDR3 region is CASSREMNTEAFF. CDR3 DNA: TGTGCCAGCAGCAGGGAGATGAACACTGAAGCTTTCTTT.